Below are 32 T cell receptor beta chains sequenced from a single sample in a study of T cell changes during pregnancy in multiple sclerosis. Data came from immunoSEQ multiplex PCR; TCRdb stores just in-frame clones and leaves some out. The table shows more than 55,000 clones, with roughly 93% occurring only once. The material sequenced was peripheral blood, taken in the second trimester of pregnancy. All receptors derive from a female donor with multiple sclerosis, enrolled in a pregnancy study.

This clone came up a few times. The chain's CDR3 is CASSPTTGLTNSPLHF. In DNA, the CDR3 is TGTGCCAGCAGCCCCACGACAGGGTTGACGAATTCACCCCTCCACTTT. The chain couples TRBV7-2 to TRBJ1-6; 7 bases line up with TRBD1. Germline lookup yields CDR1 SGHTA and CDR2 FQGNSA. The CDR3 is 16 residues long. V lost 5 bases to trimming and J lost 7 bases; unmatched junction nucleotides: 11.

The V call is TRBV7-2, the J call TRBJ1-2; D is perhaps TRBD1 (6 bases). V was cut by 1 base and J by 10 bases, with 13 bases left in between. Looked up from germline, CDR1 is SGHTA and CDR2 is FQGNSA. The CDR3 has 13 residues. The DNA for the CDR3 is TGTGCCAGCAGCTTAGAAGTGACAGGCAACTACACCTTC. Amino acid sequence: CASSLEVTGNYTF.

The chain combines TRBV6-1 with TRBJ2-7; a weak D match, TRBD2 (6 bases). CDR3 length: 15 residues. Trimming stripped 0 bases from V and 8 bases from J, with 17 bases between. Germline assignment: CDR1 MNHNS and CDR2 SASEGT. The CDR3 DNA reads as TGTGCCAGCAGTGAAGCGCATGGCGGGGACCGGCAGCAGTACTTC. It encodes CASSEAHGGDRQQYF.

This chain's CDR3 is CASSPTGVDNEQFF. The CDR3 DNA is TGTGCCAGCAGCCCTACGGGAGTTGACAATGAGCAGTTCTTC. This chain joins TRBV7-9 and TRBJ2-1; maybe TRBD2 (6 bases). V lost 5 bases to trimming and J lost 5 bases, with 13 bases between them. Looked up from germline, CDR1 is SEHNR and CDR2 is FQNEAQ (reference sequence). The CDR3 extends over 14 amino acids.

The chain recombines TRBV5-1 with TRBJ2-5; maybe TRBD2 (7 bases). CDR1 and CDR2 from the germline V gene are SGHRS and YFSETQ. This CDR3 has 17 amino acids. Trimming removed 0 bases from V and 0 bases from J, with 15 bases in between. The CDR3 coding sequence is TGCGCCAGCAGCTTGGCCCTCGCGGGGGCGTACCAAGAGACCCAGTACTTC. This encodes CASSLALAGAYQETQYF.

This rearrangement joins TRBV18 to TRBJ2-3; 8 bases align to TRBD2. The CDR3 runs to 16 residues. CDR1 and CDR2 from the germline V gene are KGHSH and LQKENI. Trimming took 3 bases from V and 2 from J; bases not matched to a gene: 7. The DNA for the CDR3 is TGTGCCAGCTCACCCCTTCGGCGGGGGGACACAGATACGCAGTATTTT. It yields the protein CASSPLRRGDTDTQYF.

V and J are TRBV19 and TRBJ1-2, with D maybe TRBD1 (5 bases). This CDR3 region has 15 residues. Germline V gene lookup returns CDR1 LNHDA and CDR2 SQIVND (reference sequence). The V gene lost 6 bases and the J gene lost 0 bases, with 14 bases spanning the gap. DNA of the CDR3: TGTGCCAGTAGGGTCACTGGGGGGACTAACTATGGCTACACCTTC. Its translation: CASRVTGGTNYGYTF. Filled out from reference TRBV19 and TRBJ1-2, the complete variable domain reads DGGITQSPKYLFRKEGQNVTLSCEQNLNHDAMYWYRQDPGQGLRLIYYSQIVNDFQKGDIAEGYSVSREKKESFPLTVTSAQKNPTAFYLCASRVTGGTNYGYTFGSGTRLTVV.

V gene TRBV5-1 combines with J gene TRBJ2-5, with D possibly matching TRBD1 (6 bases). The V and J ends lost 2 bases and 5 bases respectively, with 13 bases between them. CDR1 is SGHRS and CDR2 is YFSETQ in the germline V gene. The CDR3 has 14 residues. CDR3 protein: CASSFVGQGETQYF. DNA of the CDR3: TGCGCCAGCAGCTTCGTAGGGCAGGGGGAGACCCAGTACTTC.

In this sample, this clone turned up a few times. V usage is TRBV7-6 and J usage is TRBJ1-5, with TRBD1 as a possible D gene (5 bases). V lost 5 bases and J 6 bases, leaving 17 bases between the germline ends. CDR1 and CDR2 (germline): SGHVS, FNYEAQ. CDR3 length equals 15 residues. The CDR3 region has the DNA TGTGCCAGCAGCCAAAACCCGGGACTTTTTCAGCCCCAGCATTTT. This translates into CASSQNPGLFQPQHF.

The V call is TRBV7-2, the J call TRBJ1-4; D remains ambiguous. CDR3 length equals 15 residues. Deletions cut 5 bases from V and 4 bases from J, with 14 bases between. Germline CDR1 SGHTA, CDR2 FQGNSA. In DNA form, the CDR3 reads TGTGCCAGCAGCACCAGACTATTCTATAATGAAAAACTGTTTTTT. Protein: CASSTRLFYNEKLFF.

This chain uses TRBV2 with TRBJ1-1; D possibly corresponds to TRBD1 (6 bases). The CDR3 is 14 residues long. Trimming cost V 7 bases and J 3 bases, with 15 bases left between them. Germline V gene lookup returns CDR1 SNHLY and CDR2 FYNNEI. The CDR3 DNA reads as TGTGCCAGCACCGAGGGGGACACCTACACTGAAGCTTTCTTT. Translated: CASTEGDTYTEAFF.

This sequence joins TRBV29-1 and TRBJ1-1; a weak D match, TRBD1 (5 bases). V lost 4 bases, J lost 0 bases, and 6 bases lay in between. The CDR3 has 12 amino acids. Germline-derived CDR1 and CDR2 are SQVTM and ANQGSEA. The CDR3 region is CSVVTVNTEAFF. The CDR3 nucleotides read TGCAGCGTTGTGACAGTGAACACTGAAGCTTTCTTT.

The genes are TRBV23-1 and TRBJ1-6, with 7 bases that match TRBD1. TRBV23-1 is an ORF for which the function is uncertain. The length of the CDR3 is 20 residues. The V and J ends lost 0 bases and 0 bases, in that order; junction bases with no gene match: 11. As DNA, the CDR3 is TGCGCCAGCAGTCAATCCCCCGGGACAGATAACCGCTCCTATAATTCACCCCTCCACTTT. Amino acids: CASSQSPGTDNRSYNSPLHF.

The CDR3 nucleotides are TGCGCCAGCAGCTCCACCGGGACAGGGAACCACGAGCAGTACTTC. Amino acids: CASSSTGTGNHEQYF. This chain connects TRBV5-1 to TRBJ2-7, with TRBD1 matching over 9 bases. Germline-derived CDR1 and CDR2 are SGHRS and YFSETQ. The CDR3 runs to 15 residues. V lost 3 bases, J lost 5 bases, and 9 bases stayed unmatched.

This chain uses TRBV6-1 with TRBJ1-5; D uncertain. The CDR3 runs to 12 residues. Germline lookup yields CDR1 MNHNS and CDR2 SASEGT. Trimming pared 6 bases from V and 6 bases from J, leaving 9 bases between. DNA for the CDR3: TGTGCCAGCAGGGAAACAGTTCAGCCCCAGCATTTT. As protein: CASRETVQPQHF.

The genes are TRBV16 and TRBJ1-5; no reliable D call. The CDR3 is 13 residues long. V was cut by 5 bases and J by 2 bases, with 7 bases left in between. In germline, CDR1 is KGHSY, CDR2 FQNENV. The CDR3 DNA follows: TGTGCCAGCAGCTCCGTCGGCAATCAGCCCCAGCATTTT. Translation gives CASSSVGNQPQHF.

The chain joins TRBV30 to TRBJ1-3, with D hard to call. This CDR3 is built from 13 residues. V was trimmed by 0 bases and J by 5 bases, leaving 8 bases between them. Germline CDR1 GTSNPN, CDR2 SVGIG (reference sequence). Here the CDR3 reads CAWSVNGRNTIYF. CDR3 nucleotides: TGTGCCTGGAGTGTAAACGGGAGAAACACCATATATTTT.

The CDR3, as DNA: TGTGCCAGCAGTTACTCACGGGGTACTGAAGCTTTCTTT. Its protein product is CASSYSRGTEAFF. The V gene is TRBV6-5, the J gene TRBJ1-1; D not resolved. CDR1 is MNHEY and CDR2 is SVGAGI in the germline V gene. This CDR3 is 13 amino acids long. V was clipped by 0 bases and J by 5 bases, with 7 bases between them.

The V gene is TRBV4-3, the J gene TRBJ2-3, with 8 positions matching TRBD2. The CDR3 is 18 amino acids. V dropped 0 bases and J dropped 2; count of bases not matched to a gene: 10. CDR1 and CDR2 (germline): LGHNA, YSLEER. CDR3 region: CASSQDHYGGGYTDTQYF. CDR3 nucleotide sequence: TGCGCCAGCAGCCAAGATCACTACGGGGGGGGATACACAGATACGCAGTATTTT.

CDR3 protein: CASTIRDRVYEQYF. The CDR3 nucleotides are TGTGCCAGCACTATCCGGGACAGGGTCTACGAGCAGTACTTC. The chain is built from TRBV27 and TRBJ2-7; 9 bases align to TRBD1. The length of the CDR3 is 14 residues. V gave up 7 bases and J gave up 3 bases; unmatched junction bases: 7. CDR1 is MNHEY and CDR2 is SMNVEV in the germline V gene (reference sequence).

This chain joins TRBV7-2 and TRBJ1-1; no definite D call. V was clipped by 1 base and J by 6 bases, with 9 bases between them. Looked up from germline, CDR1 is SGHTA and CDR2 is FQGNSA. This CDR3 has 13 amino acids. CDR3 protein: CASSLDWLSEAFF. The CDR3, as DNA: TGTGCCAGCAGCTTAGATTGGCTCTCTGAAGCTTTCTTT.

The V and J genes are TRBV6-6 and TRBJ2-3; 11 nucleotides line up with TRBD2. The CDR3 consists of 16 residues. J gave up 4 bases and V 6 bases, and 9 bases lay outside the gene matches. The germline CDR1 and CDR2 sequences are MNHNY and SVGAGI (reference sequence). CDR3 DNA sequence: TGTGCCAGCAGGCCAATTAGCGGGGGGGCTCCAGATACGCAGTATTTT. Translated: CASRPISGGAPDTQYF.

V and J are TRBV19 and TRBJ1-3; 7 nucleotides match TRBD1. Germline values: CDR1 LNHDA, CDR2 SQIVND (reference sequence). CDR3 length equals 12 residues. V lost 6 bases to trimming and J lost 8 bases; unmatched junction nucleotides: 4. CDR3 in amino acids: CASSDRVDTIYF. The CDR3 DNA follows: TGTGCCAGTAGCGACAGGGTGGACACCATATATTTT. The full variable domain, rest sourced from reference TRBV19 and TRBJ1-3, is DGGITQSPKYLFRKEGQNVTLSCEQNLNHDAMYWYRQDPGQGLRLIYYSQIVNDFQKGDIAEGYSVSREKKESFPLTVTSAQKNPTAFYLCASSDRVDTIYFGEGSWLTVV.

This chain links TRBV2 with TRBJ2-1, with D maybe TRBD2 (5 bases). This CDR3 is 17 amino acids long. Germline V CDR1 and CDR2: SNHLY, FYNNEI. With 4 bases removed from V and 0 bases from J, the gap between germline ends came to 16 bases. CDR3: CASSVPKDWSSYNEQFF. The CDR3 DNA is TGTGCCAGCAGTGTCCCCAAGGACTGGAGCTCCTACAATGAGCAGTTCTTC.

The chain couples TRBV30 to TRBJ2-3; 8 nucleotides align to TRBD2. Germline CDR1 GTSNPN, CDR2 SVGIG (reference sequence). The CDR3 length is 22 residues. With V trimmed by 4 bases and J by 0 bases, 27 bases remained unmatched. The CDR3 here is CAWNDPRGYGGGPRPSTDTQYF. The CDR3 bases are TGTGCCTGGAATGACCCTCGGGGATATGGCGGGGGGCCTCGCCCTAGCACAGATACGCAGTATTTT.

The sample holds one count of this clone. V and J are TRBV2 and TRBJ1-2; tentative D call: TRBD1 (6 bases). Trimming took 8 bases from V and 6 from J, leaving 13 bases between them. CDR1 is SNHLY and CDR2 is FYNNEI in the germline V gene. The CDR3 loop spans 12 amino acids. Here the CDR3 reads CASRLSGDGYTF. For the CDR3, the DNA is TGTGCCAGCCGCCTATCAGGGGATGGCTACACCTTC.

V is TRBV9 and J is TRBJ2-7; tentatively, D is TRBD1 (5 bases). CDR3 length: 13 amino acids. The germline CDR1 and CDR2 sequences are SGDLS and YYNGEE. V lost 3 bases to trimming and J lost 3 bases, with 10 bases between them. In DNA, the CDR3 is TGTGCCAGCAGCGGGACCCAGGGCTACGAGCAGTACTTC. Translating gives CASSGTQGYEQYF.

V usage is TRBV2 and J usage is TRBJ1-6; D is perhaps TRBD1 (5 bases). V lost 3 bases and J 9 bases, leaving 15 bases between the germline ends. CDR1 is SNHLY, CDR2 FYNNEI, per germline. CDR3 length: 15 residues. For the CDR3, the DNA is TGTGCCAGCAGTGAGTGGGTGGGGGGTATTTCACCCCTCCACTTT. Translating gives CASSEWVGGISPLHF.

The rearrangement links TRBV6-5 to TRBJ2-1; 7 bases fit TRBD2. The CDR3 length is 16 residues. V lost 0 bases to trimming and J lost 3 bases; unmatched junction nucleotides: 5. The germline CDR1 and CDR2 sequences are MNHEY and SVGAGI. In DNA, the CDR3 is TGTGCCAGCAGTTACTCGATACTAGCGAGCTACAATGAGCAGTTCTTC. Amino acid sequence: CASSYSILASYNEQFF.

V usage is TRBV10-2 and J usage is TRBJ1-5; unclear D gene. V was shortened by 4 bases and J by 0 bases, with 7 bases between the two germline ends. Germline CDR1 reads WSHSY; CDR2 reads SAAADI. CDR3 size: 14 residues. The CDR3 DNA is TGCGCCAGCAGTGCCTCCTTTAGCAATCAGCCCCAGCATTTT. Its translation is CASSASFSNQPQHF.

The chain has TRBV6-1 and TRBJ2-6, with 9 positions matching TRBD2. The CDR3 contains 16 residues. The V and J ends lost 3 bases and 0 bases, in that order; junction bases with no gene match: 0. Germline assignment: CDR1 MNHNS and CDR2 SASEGT. The DNA of the CDR3 is TGTGCCAGCAGTGAGCGGGGGGGCTCTGGGGCCAACGTCCTGACTTTC. Encoded protein: CASSERGGSGANVLTF.

The genes are TRBV7-3 and TRBJ2-1; 8 bases align to TRBD2. CDR3 length equals 16 residues. Per the germline V gene, CDR1 is SGHTA and CDR2 is FQGTGA. Germline trimming cut 2 bases from V and 8 bases from J; bases unmatched to any gene: 11. This CDR3 reads CASSLRRGGSGDEQFF. CDR3 DNA: TGTGCCAGCAGCTTACGGCGCGGGGGGTCCGGAGATGAGCAGTTCTTC.